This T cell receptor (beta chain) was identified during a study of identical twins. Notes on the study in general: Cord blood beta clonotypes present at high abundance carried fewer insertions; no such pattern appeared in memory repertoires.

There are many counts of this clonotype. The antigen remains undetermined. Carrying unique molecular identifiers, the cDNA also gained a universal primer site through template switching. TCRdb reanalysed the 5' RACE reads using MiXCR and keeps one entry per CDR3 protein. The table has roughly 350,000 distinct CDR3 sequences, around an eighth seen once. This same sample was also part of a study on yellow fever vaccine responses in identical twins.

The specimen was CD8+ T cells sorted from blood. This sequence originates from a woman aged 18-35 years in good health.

CDR3 residues: CASSEAASRSYEQYF. The CDR3 DNA reads TGCGCCAGCAGTGAAGCGGCCAGCCGCTCCTACGAGCAGTACTTC. The gene calls are TRBV10-2 and TRBJ2-7; possibly TRBD2 for D (5 bases). This CDR3 is 15 amino acids long. Germline lookup yields CDR1 WSHSY and CDR2 SAAADI. Trimming shortened V by 3 bases and J by 0 bases, and 12 bases separated the two germline ends.